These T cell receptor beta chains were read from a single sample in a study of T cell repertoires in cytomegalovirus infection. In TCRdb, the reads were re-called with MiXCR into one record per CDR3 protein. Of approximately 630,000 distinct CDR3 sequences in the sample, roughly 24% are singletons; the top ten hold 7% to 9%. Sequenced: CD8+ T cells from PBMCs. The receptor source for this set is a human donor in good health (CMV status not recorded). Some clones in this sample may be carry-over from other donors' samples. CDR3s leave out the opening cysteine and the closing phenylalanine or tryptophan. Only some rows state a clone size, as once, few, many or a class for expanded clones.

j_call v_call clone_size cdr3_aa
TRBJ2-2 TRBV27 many ASSPRLALGLF
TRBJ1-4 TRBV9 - ASSASTGVDEKLF
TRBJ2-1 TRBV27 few ASRRGDEQF
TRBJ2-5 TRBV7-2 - ASSFGWETQY
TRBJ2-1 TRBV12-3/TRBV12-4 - ASSDQGIFQNEQF
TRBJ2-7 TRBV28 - ATTTGGQRGEDEQY
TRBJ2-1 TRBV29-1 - SVNLWGDAYNEQF
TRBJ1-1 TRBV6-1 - ASSDRQVMNTEAF
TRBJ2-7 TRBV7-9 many ASSDGQAYEQY
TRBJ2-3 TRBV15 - ATSEEDTGTDTQY
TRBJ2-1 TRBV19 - ASSPERSYNEQL
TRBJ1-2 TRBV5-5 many ASSLMTAWGYT
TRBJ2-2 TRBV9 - ASSVVTGAGGINTGELF
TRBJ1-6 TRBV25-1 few ASSERYNSPLH
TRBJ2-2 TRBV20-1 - SAREVLAPNTGELF
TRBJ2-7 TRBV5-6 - ASSLEWTGVPEQY
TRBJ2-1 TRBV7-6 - ASSPKTYQLDYNEQF
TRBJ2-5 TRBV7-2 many ASSRHPLNRVPETQY
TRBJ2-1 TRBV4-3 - ASSHTGQEDSYNEQF
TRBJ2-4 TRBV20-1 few SASRRDRGVGKNIQY
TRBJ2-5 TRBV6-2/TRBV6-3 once ASSYLVFATGVETQY
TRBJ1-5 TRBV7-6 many ASSLGTGGTNQPQH